The 23 T cell receptor beta chains in this list originate from one sample, sequenced in a study of T-cell memory formation after mild COVID-19 (TCRdb year 2021). The library was prepared using 5' RACE. The data were produced on an Illumina NovaSeq 6000. In TCRdb, the public reads were trimmed at Q25 with fastp and aligned with MiXCR, with productive beta chains retained. All rows with the same CDR3 protein become a single entry with the most common DNA and genes. The table for this sample lists fewer than 250,000 distinct CDR3 sequences; roughly 30% of them were counted only once. Together, the top ten hold approximately 10% of the sample. The sequenced material came from PBMCs or a T cell subset sorted from them (not recorded which). Every receptor here comes from an adult woman who had mild COVID-19 (a few samples of this study predate the infection). The sample titles of this study are shuffled in the database, so cell type and time point are left out; the donor was told from shared clones.

The gene calls are TRBV21-1 and TRBJ1-5; TRBD1 is the table's D call, not checked against the DNA. TRBV21-1 is a recognized pseudogene. CDR3 length equals 15 residues. The CDR3 spells CASSKTRQGNLAQHF. CDR3 nucleotides: TGTGCCAGCAGCAAGACCCGACAGGGGAATCTGGCCCAGCATTTT.

This chain joins TRBV20-1 and TRBJ2-4; TRBD2 might be the D (5 bases). Trimming removed 0 bases at V and 7 bases at J, with 13 bases between. The germline V gene encodes CDR1 DFQATT and CDR2 SNEGSKA (reference sequence). CDR3 size: 14 residues. The CDR3 protein is CSARDGLARNIQYF. DNA of the CDR3: TGCAGTGCTAGAGATGGGCTAGCACGTAACATTCAGTACTTC.

This clonotype has more than one count but fewer than ten. The chain is built from TRBV21-1 and TRBJ2-7; the D call of TRBD1 is as the table states it, not checked on the DNA. TRBV21-1 is recorded as a pseudogene. CDR3 length: 15 amino acids. CDR3 bases: TGTGCCAGCAGCAACTCCGGGACACAGAACGACGAGCAGTACTTC. The encoded protein is CASSNSGTQNDEQYF.

CDR3 amino acids: CASSLHGTWDNEQFF. CDR3 nucleotide sequence: TGTGCCAGCAGCTTACACGGGACTTGGGACAATGAGCAGTTCTTC. The chain has TRBV7-3 and TRBJ2-1; D is perhaps TRBD2 (6 bases). CDR3 size: 15 residues. Germline V gene lookup returns CDR1 SGHTA and CDR2 FQGTGA. The V end lost 2 bases, the J end lost 5 bases, and 13 bases lay between the germline ends.

V gene TRBV12-3 or TRBV12-4 combines with J gene TRBJ2-1, with D maybe TRBD2 (6 bases). The CDR3 runs 15 residues. The V and J ends lost 5 bases and 5 bases respectively, with 16 bases between them. The DNA for the CDR3 is TGTGCCAGCAGTCCTCCGGGACTTGTAAACAATGAGCAGTTCTTC. This codes for CASSPPGLVNNEQFF.

Only a few counts were recorded for this clonotype. The chain carries TRBV2 and TRBJ2-3; D perhaps matches TRBD1 (5 bases). Trimming pared 4 bases from V and 2 bases from J, leaving 16 bases between. The CDR3 consists of 16 residues. Germline values: CDR1 SNHLY, CDR2 FYNNEI. Written as DNA, the CDR3 is TGTGCCAGCAGTGGTCAGGGAAAACGTTTCACAGATACGCAGTATTTT. Protein product: CASSGQGKRFTDTQYF.

This clonotype was counted a few times. This sequence joins TRBV6-1 and TRBJ1-3, with 8 bases that match TRBD1. V dropped 6 bases and J dropped 2; count of bases not matched to a gene: 6. CDR1 MNHNS and CDR2 SASEGT come from the germline V gene. The CDR3 is 15 residues long. CDR3 nucleotides: TGTGCCAGCAGCGCCCGGACAGGGACTGGAAACACCATATATTTT. This encodes CASSARTGTGNTIYF.

This clonotype was seen a few times. The chain recombines TRBV4-2 with TRBJ2-1; D may be TRBD1 (6 bases). Germline CDR1 reads LGHNA; CDR2 reads YNFKEQ. The ends were cut back, 0 bases at V and 4 bases at J, with 16 bases in the middle. CDR3 length: 17 residues. This chain's CDR3 is CASSQDAAGASYNEQFF. CDR3 nucleotide sequence: TGTGCCAGCAGCCAAGATGCAGCAGGGGCGTCATACAATGAGCAGTTCTTC.

V usage is TRBV5-1 and J usage is TRBJ2-2; TRBD2 agrees at 8 bases. The V gene end was trimmed by 4 bases and the J gene end by 9 bases; junction bases not matched to a gene: 11. CDR3 length equals 15 residues. Germline CDR1 and CDR2: SGHRS and YFSETQ. This CDR3 reads CASSHDPGGARELFF. CDR3 coding DNA: TGCGCCAGCAGCCACGACCCCGGGGGGGCGAGGGAGCTGTTTTTT.

The chain recombines TRBV7-2 with TRBJ1-5; D might be TRBD1 (5 bases). CDR1 is SGHTA, CDR2 FQGNSA, per germline. Trimming cost V 3 bases and J 6 bases, with 15 bases left between them. This CDR3 is 15 amino acids long. The CDR3 DNA is TGTGCCAGCAGCTTCGACACGGGGCGCGGTCAGCCCCAGCATTTT. It specifies CASSFDTGRGQPQHF.

The chain uses TRBV29-1 and TRBJ2-7; 10 bases are shared with TRBD2. The CDR3 has 13 amino acids. Germline V CDR1 and CDR2: SQVTM, ANQGSEA. V shed 5 bases, J shed 0 bases, and the junction held 1 base outside the gene matches. This CDR3 is CSVKREGSYEQYF. For the CDR3, the DNA is TGCAGCGTTAAGCGGGAGGGCTCCTACGAGCAGTACTTC.

This clonotype turned up a few times. The chain employs TRBV18 and TRBJ1-1; TRBD1 might be the D (5 bases). Per germline, CDR1 KGHSH and CDR2 LQKENI. The germline V and J ends were trimmed by 5 bases and 4 bases, with 14 bases remaining between them. The CDR3 contains 14 residues. CDR3 protein: CASSTQGGGTEAFF. The CDR3 region has the DNA TGTGCCAGCTCAACCCAGGGAGGCGGCACTGAAGCTTTCTTT.

In its sample, this clonotype was seen a few times. The V and J genes are TRBV5-6 and TRBJ2-3, with D hard to call. V lost 4 bases and J 2 bases, leaving 8 bases between the germline ends. CDR3 length: 13 amino acids. Germline CDR1 reads SGHDT; CDR2 reads YYEEEE. The CDR3 protein is CASSDRPTDTQYF. The CDR3 DNA reads TGTGCCAGCAGCGATCGACCCACAGATACGCAGTATTTT.

This clonotype appeared a single time. V and J are TRBV6-5 and TRBJ1-1; TRBD1 is a possible D gene (5 bases). Looked up from germline, CDR1 is MNHEY and CDR2 is SVGAGI. Trimming shortened V by 5 bases and J by 4 bases, and 23 bases separated the two germline ends. The CDR3 has 17 amino acids. CDR3 DNA: TGTGCCAGCAGTGGGCAACAGAGGGGTTGGGGGGGCACTGAAGCTTTCTTT. Translating gives CASSGQQRGWGGTEAFF.

J is TRBJ1-1 and V is TRBV27, with D maybe TRBD1 (6 bases). The V end lost 5 bases, the J end lost 3 bases, and 13 bases lay between the germline ends. Germline V lookup: CDR1 MNHEY, CDR2 SMNVEV (reference sequence). The CDR3 runs 14 residues. CDR3 protein: CASSPRGYDTEAFF. The CDR3 DNA reads as TGTGCCAGCAGTCCTAGGGGGTATGACACTGAAGCTTTCTTT.

The chain employs TRBV9 and TRBJ2-3, with D perhaps matching TRBD1 (6 bases). Trimming shortened V by 0 bases and J by 2 bases, and 7 bases separated the two germline ends. This CDR3 spans 14 amino acids. From germline, CDR1 is SGDLS and CDR2 YYNGEE. The CDR3 nucleotides are TGTGCCAGCAGCGTAGAGGGGGTCACAGATACGCAGTATTTT. Translated: CASSVEGVTDTQYF. The full variable domain, completed using reference TRBV9 and TRBJ2-3, is DSGVTQTPKHLITATGQRVTLRCSPRSGDLSVYWYQQSLDQGLQFLIQYYNGEERAKGNILERFSAQQFPDLHSELNLSSLELGDSALYFCASSVEGVTDTQYFGPGTRLTVL.

This chain joins TRBV7-9 and TRBJ2-5, with D possibly TRBD2 on 5 matching bases. Trimming removed 5 bases at V and 7 bases at J, with 14 bases between. Germline CDR1 and CDR2: SEHNR and FQNEAQ (reference sequence). The length of the CDR3 is 13 residues. The CDR3, as DNA: TGTGCCAGCAGCCAAGGACCCGGAGGGACCCAGTACTTC. Its translation is CASSQGPGGTQYF.

This clonotype was counted once. V is TRBV9 and J is TRBJ2-2, with D unresolved. Looked up from germline, CDR1 is SGDLS and CDR2 is YYNGEE. This CDR3 has 17 amino acids. The V end lost 1 base, the J end lost 0 bases, and 13 bases lay between the germline ends. CDR3 sequence reads: CASSVPSGPSNTGELFF. The CDR3 coding sequence is TGTGCCAGCAGCGTACCCTCTGGGCCCTCGAACACCGGGGAGCTGTTTTTT.

Ten or more counts support this clonotype. V and J are TRBV9 and TRBJ2-5, with 7 bases matching TRBD2. CDR1 SGDLS and CDR2 YYNGEE come from the germline V gene. V lost 2 bases, J lost 0 bases, and 4 bases stayed unmatched. The CDR3 totals 15 residues. The CDR3 DNA follows: TGTGCCAGCAGCGTGGGAGCGGGGTACCAAGAGACCCAGTACTTC. Amino acid sequence: CASSVGAGYQETQYF. The whole variable domain, filled in from reference TRBV9 and TRBJ2-5, reads DSGVTQTPKHLITATGQRVTLRCSPRSGDLSVYWYQQSLDQGLQFLIQYYNGEERAKGNILERFSAQQFPDLHSELNLSSLELGDSALYFCASSVGAGYQETQYFGPGTRLLVL.

This clonotype was seen a handful of times. This rearrangement joins TRBV7-2 to TRBJ1-4; D unclear. Trimming removed 5 bases at V and 7 bases at J, with 11 bases between. Per the germline V gene, CDR1 is SGHTA and CDR2 is FQGNSA. The CDR3 extends over 13 amino acids. The CDR3 loop is CASSPRMGEKLFF. In DNA, the CDR3 is TGTGCCAGCAGCCCCCGTATGGGTGAAAAACTGTTTTTT.

The chain employs TRBV5-6 and TRBJ2-1; D is uncertain. CDR1 SGHDT and CDR2 YYEEEE come from the germline V gene. Trimming stripped 4 bases from V and 11 bases from J, with 10 bases between. The CDR3 totals 11 residues. CDR3 sequence reads: CASSDTTQQFF. The CDR3 coding sequence is TGTGCCAGCAGCGATACAACCCAGCAGTTCTTC.

The chain recombines TRBV6-5 with TRBJ2-2, with 11 nucleotides matching TRBD2. Looked up from germline, CDR1 is MNHEY and CDR2 is SVGAGI. Trimming took 6 bases from V and 2 from J; bases not matched to a gene: 2. CDR3 length: 15 amino acids. CDR3 coding DNA: TGTGCCAGCAGGAGACTAGCGGGAAACACCGGGGAGCTGTTTTTT. It specifies CASRRLAGNTGELFF.

This clonotype was seen more than once but under ten times. This chain joins TRBV7-2 and TRBJ1-3, with 8 bases fitting TRBD1. V dropped 5 bases and J dropped 4; count of bases not matched to a gene: 1. This CDR3 region has 13 residues. In germline, CDR1 is SGHTA, CDR2 FQGNSA. The CDR3 sequence is CASSRDRGNTIYF. The CDR3 DNA is TGTGCCAGCAGCCGGGACAGGGGAAACACCATATATTTT. The full variable domain, rest sourced from reference TRBV7-2 and TRBJ1-3, is GAGVSQSPSNKVTEKGKDVELRCDPISGHTALYWYRQSLGQGLEFLIYFQGNSAPDKSGLPSDRFSAERTGGSVSTLTIQRTQQEDSAVYLCASSRDRGNTIYFGEGSWLTVV.